The 20 T cell receptor beta chains in this list originate from one sample, sequenced in a study of blood T cell repertoires in COVID-19. The repertoire was sequenced with immunoSEQ multiplex PCR; TCRdb's copy has only in-frame clones and lacks some. The sample lists about 140,000 clones; 70% to 80% were seen once. Source material: peripheral blood. The receptor source for this set is a woman aged 80 or older with active or convalescent COVID-19.

V is TRBV2 and J is TRBJ1-1, with a weak D call TRBD1 (5 bases). The CDR3 loop spans 14 amino acids. Germline loops: CDR1 SNHLY, CDR2 FYNNEI. Trimming took 3 bases from V and 6 from J, leaving 14 bases between them. CDR3 bases: TGTGCCAGCAGTGACGGGCGGGGGGTACCTGAAGCTTTCTTT. Translation gives CASSDGRGVPEAFF.

In DNA form, the CDR3 reads TGTGCCAGCAGTCGACAGGGTCCTATTTCGAGCGAGCAGTACTTC. As protein: CASSRQGPISSEQYF. J is TRBJ2-7 and V is TRBV2, with TRBD1 identical over 7 bases. Trimming took 5 bases from V and 6 from J; bases not matched to a gene: 13. The CDR3 is made up of 15 amino acids. The germline V gene encodes CDR1 SNHLY and CDR2 FYNNEI.

The gene calls are TRBV19 and TRBJ1-5; weak D call: TRBD1 (5 bases). Germline assignment: CDR1 LNHDA and CDR2 SQIVND (reference sequence). There are 15 residues in the CDR3. With 7 bases removed from V and 0 bases from J, the gap between germline ends came to 13 bases. CDR3 nucleotides: TGTGCCAGTATCGACAGCCTATATAGCAATCAGCCCCAGCATTTT. Its translation: CASIDSLYSNQPQHF.

The sample holds many counts of this clone. The chain couples TRBV4-1 to TRBJ1-5; D is unresolved. This CDR3 spans 13 amino acids. Trimming removed 1 base at V and 1 base at J, with 2 bases between. Per the germline V gene, CDR1 is MGHRA and CDR2 is YSYEKL. CDR3 residues: CASSQVSNQPQHF. The CDR3 DNA reads TGCGCCAGCAGCCAAGTAAGCAATCAGCCCCAGCATTTT.

This sequence joins TRBV5-4 and TRBJ2-3, with 13 bases fitting TRBD2. CDR1 SGHNT and CDR2 YYREEE come from the germline V gene (reference sequence). After removal of 4 bases from V and 7 bases from J, the junction contained 9 bases not matched to a gene. This CDR3 comprises 16 residues. The CDR3 sequence is CASSRRLAGGRYTQYF. CDR3 coding DNA: TGTGCCAGCAGCCGGCGACTAGCGGGGGGACGATATACGCAGTATTTT. The variable domain in full, completed from reference TRBV5-4 and TRBJ2-3, reads ETGVTQSPTHLIKTRGQQVTLRCSSQSGHNTVSWYQQALGQGPQFIFQYYREEENGRGNFPPRFSGLQFPNYSSELNVNALELDDSALYLCASSRRLAGGRYTQYFGPGTRLTVL.

The V call is TRBV28, the J call TRBJ2-1; 7 bases align to TRBD2. Germline values: CDR1 MDHEN, CDR2 SYDVKM. This CDR3 comprises 14 residues. V shed 6 bases, J shed 2 bases, and the junction held 4 bases outside the gene matches. CDR3 in amino acids: CASSPSGTYNEQFF. CDR3 coding DNA: TGTGCCAGCAGCCCAAGCGGGACCTACAATGAGCAGTTCTTC.

This clone has only a few counts. The rearrangement links TRBV19 to TRBJ1-1; 9 nucleotides line up with TRBD1. With 0 bases clipped from V and 5 bases from J, the junction kept 16 bases outside the gene matches. This CDR3 has 19 amino acids. Per germline, CDR1 LNHDA and CDR2 SQIVND (reference sequence). The CDR3 region is CASSIDRGTGRRFVTEAFF. The CDR3 bases are TGTGCCAGTAGTATAGATCGGGGGACAGGGCGGAGATTTGTGACTGAAGCTTTCTTT.

The J gene is TRBJ1-1, the V gene TRBV5-1; TRBD1 matches 8 bases. Germline V gene lookup returns CDR1 SGHRS and CDR2 YFSETQ. The CDR3 covers 12 residues. Germline trimming cut 7 bases from V and 11 bases from J; bases unmatched to any gene: 10. The chain's CDR3 is CASGDRGNIAFF. The CDR3 nucleotides are TGCGCCAGCGGCGACAGGGGAAATATCGCTTTCTTT.

The V call is TRBV12-3 or TRBV12-4, the J call TRBJ1-1; D is unclear. The CDR3 extends over 12 amino acids. Trimming took 6 bases from V and 6 from J, leaving 11 bases between them. The CDR3 bases are TGTGCCAGCAGCCGAAGCTATGCTGAAGCTTTCTTT. Its protein is CASSRSYAEAFF.

This clone came up once. The V and J genes are TRBV7-8 and TRBJ1-1; the D gene is possibly TRBD1 (6 bases). There are 17 residues in the CDR3. Germline V gives CDR1 SGHVS, CDR2 FQNEAQ. V lost 0 bases and J lost 5, with 19 bases in between. Written as DNA, the CDR3 is TGTGCCAGCAGCTTAGCTACCCAGTGGGGGGGCGGTACTGAAGCTTTCTTT. Amino acid sequence: CASSLATQWGGGTEAFF.

The gene calls are TRBV30 and TRBJ1-2; the match to TRBD1 covers 7 bases. This CDR3 has 14 residues. The ends lost 3 bases at V and 0 bases at J; junction bases unmatched: 4. Germline CDR1 reads GTSNPN; CDR2 reads SVGIG (reference sequence). CDR3 residues: CAWSRDRANYGYTF. CDR3 nucleotides: TGTGCCTGGAGCCGGGACAGAGCTAACTATGGCTACACCTTC.

The V and J genes are TRBV28 and TRBJ1-5; D might be TRBD1 (6 bases). The CDR3 length is 16 residues. V shed 4 bases and J shed 0 bases, with 13 bases lying between them. The germline V gene encodes CDR1 MDHEN and CDR2 SYDVKM. The CDR3 nucleotides read TGTGCCAGCAGTTCCTCGGGACATCATAGCAATCAGCCCCAGCATTTT. Encoded protein: CASSSSGHHSNQPQHF.

The chain combines TRBV28 with TRBJ2-7; possibly TRBD2 for D (6 bases). Germline V CDR1 and CDR2: MDHEN, SYDVKM. This CDR3 has 13 residues. Between the trimmed V and J ends, which lost 2 bases and 6 bases, there was a span of 11 bases. This CDR3 is CASSLGGYSEQYF. The CDR3 nucleotides are TGTGCCAGCAGTTTAGGGGGGTACAGCGAGCAGTACTTC.

The V gene is TRBV5-4, the J gene TRBJ1-2; D might be TRBD1 (5 bases). Trimming stripped 2 bases from V and 3 bases from J, with 11 bases between. The V gene's germline CDR1 is SGHNT and CDR2 YYREEE (reference sequence). This CDR3 is 14 amino acids long. The CDR3 reads CASSFASTDYGYTF. The CDR3 DNA sequence: TGTGCCAGCAGCTTTGCTTCGACAGACTATGGCTACACCTTC.

The V and J genes are TRBV2 and TRBJ1-6; no clear D. CDR1 SNHLY and CDR2 FYNNEI come from the germline V gene. Trimming cost V 7 bases and J 7 bases, with 11 bases left between them. The CDR3 consists of 13 residues. DNA of the CDR3: TGTGCCAGCACCTTAGTCCCGAATTCACCCCTCCACTTT. It specifies CASTLVPNSPLHF.

This clone was found a few times. The chain couples TRBV2 to TRBJ1-6; 8 nucleotides line up with TRBD1. With 6 bases clipped from V and 7 bases from J, the junction kept 5 bases outside the gene matches. This CDR3 has 14 residues. Germline lookup yields CDR1 SNHLY and CDR2 FYNNEI. The CDR3 DNA reads as TGTGCCAGCAGGAGACAGGGGACGAATTCACCCCTCCACTTT. Translation gives CASRRQGTNSPLHF.

This clone has only one observation. The chain has TRBV19 and TRBJ1-1; possibly TRBD1 for D (5 bases). V lost 3 bases and J 5 bases, leaving 16 bases between the germline ends. Germline lookup yields CDR1 LNHDA and CDR2 SQIVND (reference sequence). The CDR3 loop spans 15 amino acids. The CDR3 DNA sequence: TGTGCCAGTAGTATTATCGGGGGGAAGGGGACTGAAGCTTTCTTT. Amino acids: CASSIIGGKGTEAFF.

The chain uses TRBV19 and TRBJ1-5, with D perhaps TRBD1 (5 bases). In germline, CDR1 is LNHDA, CDR2 SQIVND (reference sequence). The V and J ends lost 9 bases and 6 bases respectively, with 15 bases between them. The CDR3 totals 13 residues. This CDR3 reads CASREEGFQPQHF. CDR3 nucleotides: TGTGCCAGCAGGGAGGAGGGATTTCAGCCCCAGCATTTT.

The chain couples TRBV7-2 to TRBJ2-7, with TRBD1 matching 7 bases. The germline CDR1 and CDR2 sequences are SGHTA and FQGNSA. This CDR3 has 14 residues. J gave up 5 bases and V 5 bases, and 9 bases lay outside the gene matches. The CDR3 DNA sequence: TGTGCCAGCAGCATACCGGGACAGTACCACGAGCAGTACTTC. Translating it yields CASSIPGQYHEQYF.

This clone occurred a few times. The V call is TRBV5-5, the J call TRBJ1-5; D call uncertain. In germline, CDR1 is SGHKS, CDR2 YYEKEE (reference sequence). The germline V and J ends were trimmed by 0 bases and 0 bases, with 7 bases remaining between them. This CDR3 is built from 15 residues. The CDR3 reads CASSLGGYSNQPQHF. CDR3 nucleotide sequence: TGTGCCAGCAGCTTGGGAGGGTATAGCAATCAGCCCCAGCATTTT. The variable domain in full, with the rest retrieved from reference TRBV5-5 and TRBJ1-5, is DAGVTQSPTHLIKTRGQQVTLRCSPISGHKSVSWYQQVLGQGPQFIFQYYEKEERGRGNFPDRFSARQFPNYSSELNVNALLLGDSALYLCASSLGGYSNQPQHFGDGTRLSIL.